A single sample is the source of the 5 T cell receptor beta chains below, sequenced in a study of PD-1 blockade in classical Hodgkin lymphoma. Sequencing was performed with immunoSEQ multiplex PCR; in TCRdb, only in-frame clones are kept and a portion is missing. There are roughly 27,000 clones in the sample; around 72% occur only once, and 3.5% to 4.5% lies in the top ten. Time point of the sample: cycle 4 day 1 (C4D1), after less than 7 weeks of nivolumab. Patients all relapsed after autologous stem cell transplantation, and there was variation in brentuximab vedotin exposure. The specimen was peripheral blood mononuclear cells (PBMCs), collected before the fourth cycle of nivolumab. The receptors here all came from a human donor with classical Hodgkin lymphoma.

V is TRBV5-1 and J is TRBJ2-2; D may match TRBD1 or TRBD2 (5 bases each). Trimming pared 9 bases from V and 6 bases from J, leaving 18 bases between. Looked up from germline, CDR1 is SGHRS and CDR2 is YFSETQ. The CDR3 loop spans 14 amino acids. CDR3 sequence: CATNRGQGAGELFF. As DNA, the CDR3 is TGCGCCACCAATAGAGGGCAGGGAGCCGGGGAGCTGTTTTTT. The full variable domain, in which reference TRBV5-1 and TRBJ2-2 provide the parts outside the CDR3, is KAGVTQTPRYLIKTRGQQVTLSCSPISGHRSVSWYQQTPGQGLQFLFEYFSETQRNKGNFPGRFSGRQFSNSRSEMNVSTLELGDSALYLCATNRGQGAGELFFGEGSRLTVL.

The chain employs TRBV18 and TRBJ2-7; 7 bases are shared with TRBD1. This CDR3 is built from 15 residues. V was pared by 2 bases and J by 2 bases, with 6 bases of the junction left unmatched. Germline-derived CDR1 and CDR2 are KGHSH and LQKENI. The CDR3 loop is CASSPWTGQTYEQYF. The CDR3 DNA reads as TGTGCCAGCTCACCATGGACGGGACAGACCTACGAGCAGTACTTC.

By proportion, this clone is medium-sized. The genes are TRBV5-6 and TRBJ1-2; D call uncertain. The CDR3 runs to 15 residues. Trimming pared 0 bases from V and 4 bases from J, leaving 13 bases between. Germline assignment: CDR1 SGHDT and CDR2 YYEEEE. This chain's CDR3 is CASSLGAGIGYGYTF. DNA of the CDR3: TGTGCCAGCAGCTTGGGTGCCGGGATCGGCTATGGCTACACCTTC.

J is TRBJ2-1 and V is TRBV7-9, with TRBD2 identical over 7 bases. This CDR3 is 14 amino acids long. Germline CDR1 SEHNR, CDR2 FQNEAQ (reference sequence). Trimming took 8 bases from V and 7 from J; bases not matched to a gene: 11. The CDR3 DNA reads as TGTGCCAGCGACCATTCCGGGACTACAAATGAGCAGTTCTTC. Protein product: CASDHSGTTNEQFF.

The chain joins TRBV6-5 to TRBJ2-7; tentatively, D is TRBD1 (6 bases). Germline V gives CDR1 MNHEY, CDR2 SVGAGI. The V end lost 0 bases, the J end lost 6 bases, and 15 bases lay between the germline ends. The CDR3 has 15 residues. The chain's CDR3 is CASSYSNRVGVEQYF. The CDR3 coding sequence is TGTGCCAGCAGTTACTCGAACAGGGTGGGGGTCGAGCAGTACTTC.